The 16 T cell receptor beta chains presented below share a single source sample, sequenced in a study of shared clonotypes between healthy human individuals. The assay was immunoSEQ multiplex PCR, and TCRdb's table has in-frame clones only and misses some. The data contain about half a million clones, 79% of them singletons. The sample consisted of PBMCs. These receptors were collected from a woman aged 40-49 years in good health. Some clones in this sample may be carry-over from other donors' samples.

This clone has a single count. This chain uses TRBV6-1 with TRBJ2-7; no clear D. Germline loops: CDR1 MNHNS, CDR2 SASEGT. V was shortened by 7 bases and J by 4 bases, with 17 bases between the two germline ends. The CDR3 has 14 residues. CDR3 nucleotide sequence: TGTGCCAGCACGGCCGAAACGTCGAGGTACGAGCAGTACTTC. It yields the protein CASTAETSRYEQYF.

The chain employs TRBV28 and TRBJ1-4; 7 bases align to TRBD1. The germline gives CDR1 MDHEN, CDR2 SYDVKM. The V and J ends lost 5 bases and 7 bases, in that order; junction bases with no gene match: 10. This CDR3 is built from 15 residues. CDR3: CASSGFNRGGEKLFF. The DNA of the CDR3 is TGTGCCAGCAGTGGGTTTAACAGGGGTGGTGAAAAACTGTTTTTT.

Comments on this clone: This sample includes further DNA sequences coding for the same CDR3. The rearrangement links TRBV30 to TRBJ2-7; D may be TRBD1 (6 bases). In germline, CDR1 is GTSNPN, CDR2 SVGIG (reference sequence). V was pared by 3 bases and J by 3 bases, with 9 bases between. The CDR3 sequence is 12 residues long. CDR3 coding DNA: TGTGCCTGGAGCGTGGACAGCTACGAGCAGTACTTC. Translating it yields CAWSVDSYEQYF.

This rearrangement joins TRBV15 to TRBJ2-2; D is unresolved. This CDR3 has 15 amino acids. Trimming pared 0 bases from V and 7 bases from J, leaving 12 bases between. Germline CDR1 and CDR2: LNHNV and YYDKDF (reference sequence). DNA of the CDR3: TGTGCCACCAGCAGAGATCTTGCCCCTCTCGGGGAGCTGTTTTTT. Its translation is CATSRDLAPLGELFF.

Only a few counts were recorded for this clone. The rearrangement uses TRBV11-2 and TRBJ2-2; D remains ambiguous. The CDR3 runs to 13 residues. With 0 bases removed from V and 13 bases from J, the gap between germline ends came to 12 bases. Germline V CDR1 and CDR2: SGHAT, FQNNGV. CDR3 region: CASSLDLVGLLFF. CDR3 bases: TGTGCCAGCAGCTTAGATCTGGTAGGGTTGCTGTTTTTT.

This clone was observed a few times. The rearrangement links TRBV10-3 to TRBJ2-1, with 10 bases lining up with TRBD2. V trimming: 0 bases; J trimming: 8 bases; junction bases outside the gene matches: 7. This CDR3 has 16 amino acids. Per germline, CDR1 ENHRY and CDR2 SYGVKD. The CDR3 sequence is CAISESLAGEGDEQFF. The CDR3 nucleotides are TGTGCCATCAGTGAGTCGCTAGCGGGAGAGGGTGATGAGCAGTTCTTC.

The chain employs TRBV9 and TRBJ2-5; D gene unclear. CDR1 SGDLS and CDR2 YYNGEE come from the germline V gene. V was pared by 2 bases and J by 2 bases, with 10 bases between. This CDR3 has 14 residues. CDR3 amino acids: CASSVSLMQETQYF. CDR3 nucleotides: TGTGCCAGCAGCGTTTCATTGATGCAAGAGACCCAGTACTTC. Full variable domain (missing parts from reference TRBV9 and TRBJ2-5): DSGVTQTPKHLITATGQRVTLRCSPRSGDLSVYWYQQSLDQGLQFLIQYYNGEERAKGNILERFSAQQFPDLHSELNLSSLELGDSALYFCASSVSLMQETQYFGPGTRLLVL.

This rearrangement joins TRBV9 to TRBJ2-2; possibly TRBD1 for D (6 bases). Looked up from germline, CDR1 is SGDLS and CDR2 is YYNGEE. CDR3 size: 14 residues. V shed 4 bases and J shed 7 bases, with 14 bases lying between them. Here the CDR3 reads CASSPQETGGELFF. The CDR3 region has the DNA TGTGCCAGCAGCCCCCAAGAGACAGGCGGGGAGCTGTTTTTT. Full variable domain (outside the CDR3, taken from reference TRBV9 and TRBJ2-2): DSGVTQTPKHLITATGQRVTLRCSPRSGDLSVYWYQQSLDQGLQFLIQYYNGEERAKGNILERFSAQQFPDLHSELNLSSLELGDSALYFCASSPQETGGELFFGEGSRLTVL.

The chain joins TRBV6-1 to TRBJ1-5; possible D gene TRBD1, 5 bases. This CDR3 spans 15 amino acids. The germline V and J ends were trimmed by 1 base and 4 bases, with 11 bases remaining between them. Germline V lookup: CDR1 MNHNS, CDR2 SASEGT. This CDR3 is CASSEEDIRNQPQHF. The CDR3 DNA follows: TGTGCCAGCAGTGAAGAGGACATCAGGAATCAGCCCCAGCATTTT.

The chain recombines TRBV5-6 with TRBJ1-2; D remains ambiguous. V was shortened by 3 bases and J by 3 bases, with 6 bases between the two germline ends. The CDR3 contains 12 residues. The germline CDR1 and CDR2 sequences are SGHDT and YYEEEE. CDR3 amino acids: CASSSNYYGYTF. As DNA, the CDR3 is TGTGCCAGCAGCTCCAACTACTATGGCTACACCTTC. Supplemented by reference TRBV5-6 and TRBJ1-2, the full variable domain reads DAGVTQSPTHLIKTRGQQVTLRCSPKSGHDTVSWYQQALGQGPQFIFQYYEEEERQRGNFPDRFSGHQFPNYSSELNVNALLLGDSALYLCASSSNYYGYTFGSGTRLTVV.

The chain carries TRBV19 and TRBJ1-1; 11 bases agree with TRBD1. The CDR3 totals 15 residues. The germline gives CDR1 LNHDA, CDR2 SQIVND (reference sequence). The trim removed 6 bases at V and 2 bases at J, leaving 5 bases unmatched. CDR3 amino acids: CASSRTGGANTEAFF. The CDR3 region has the DNA TGTGCCAGTAGCAGGACAGGGGGCGCAAACACTGAAGCTTTCTTT.

V gene TRBV5-1 combines with J gene TRBJ1-2; 9 nucleotides agree with TRBD1. The CDR3 is made up of 15 amino acids. Per germline, CDR1 SGHRS and CDR2 YFSETQ. Germline trimming cut 0 bases from V and 4 bases from J; bases unmatched to any gene: 4. CDR3 region: CASSLDTGGGYGYTF. Written as DNA, the CDR3 is TGCGCCAGCAGCTTGGATACAGGGGGCGGCTATGGCTACACCTTC. Together with reference TRBV5-1 and TRBJ1-2, the CDR3 gives the full variable domain: KAGVTQTPRYLIKTRGQQVTLSCSPISGHRSVSWYQQTPGQGLQFLFEYFSETQRNKGNFPGRFSGRQFSNSRSEMNVSTLELGDSALYLCASSLDTGGGYGYTFGSGTRLTVV.

The chain recombines TRBV7-2 with TRBJ1-1; D remains unclear. Germline V gene sequence: CDR1 SGHTA, CDR2 FQGNSA. The CDR3 spans 15 residues. Between the trimmed V and J ends, which lost 1 base and 0 bases, there was a span of 9 bases. The CDR3 DNA reads TGTGCCAGCAGCTTAGGTCCGGGGATGAACACTGAAGCTTTCTTT. Encoded protein: CASSLGPGMNTEAFF.

This clone showed up just once. The chain couples TRBV5-8 to TRBJ2-1; 9 nucleotides line up with TRBD2. With 1 base clipped from V and 3 bases from J, the junction kept 11 bases outside the gene matches. CDR1 is SGHTS, CDR2 YDEGEE, per germline. This CDR3 spans 18 amino acids. As DNA, the CDR3 is TGTGCCAGCAGCTTGCGGTATGGTAGCGGGAGTTTCTACAATGAGCAGTTCTTC. Encoded protein: CASSLRYGSGSFYNEQFF.

This chain uses TRBV11-2 with TRBJ2-3; D could derive from TRBD1 or TRBD2 (5 bases each). Trimming shortened V by 7 bases and J by 2 bases, and 19 bases separated the two germline ends. The CDR3 is 16 residues long. Germline V CDR1 and CDR2: SGHAT, FQNNGV. DNA of the CDR3: TGTGCCAGCACCTCTCCCCGGGACCATTACACAGATACGCAGTATTTT. Translating gives CASTSPRDHYTDTQYF. The entire variable domain, with the rest obtained from reference TRBV11-2 and TRBJ2-3, is as follows: EAGVAQSPRYKIIEKRQSVAFWCNPISGHATLYWYQQILGQGPKLLIQFQNNGVVDDSQLPKDRFSAERLKGVDSTLKIQPAKLEDSAVYLCASTSPRDHYTDTQYFGPGTRLTVL.

The rearrangement joins TRBV28 to TRBJ1-1, with a weak D call TRBD1 (6 bases). This CDR3 region has 14 residues. Germline V CDR1 and CDR2: MDHEN, SYDVKM. The V and J ends lost 4 bases and 0 bases respectively, with 9 bases between them. The CDR3 nucleotides read TGTGCCAGCAGTTGGACAGCAGTGAACACTGAAGCTTTCTTT. This gives the protein CASSWTAVNTEAFF.